One sample yielded the 22 T cell receptor beta chains listed below, sequenced in a study of T cells in tuberculosis. The assay was immunoSEQ multiplex PCR, and TCRdb's table has in-frame clones only and misses some. The repertoire consists of around 38,000 clones, with roughly 96% occurring once and the leading ten covering 3.6%. Sequenced sample: PBMCs. The receptors shown here come from a donor aged 10 to 29 with latent tuberculosis or without tuberculosis infection.

The chain combines TRBV6-1 with TRBJ2-3, with D tentatively TRBD2 (5 bases). Trimming took off 8 bases at V and 1 base at J, with 16 bases between the two ends. Per the germline V gene, CDR1 is MNHNS and CDR2 is SASEGT. The CDR3 has 15 residues. The CDR3 sequence is CASYGGRVGTDTQYF. CDR3 bases: TGTGCCAGCTACGGAGGACGCGTCGGCACAGATACGCAGTATTTT.

This clone was counted a few times. The genes are TRBV27 and TRBJ2-7; 7 bases match TRBD1. The CDR3 spans 15 residues. The ends lost 5 bases at V and 0 bases at J; junction bases unmatched: 7. Germline V gives CDR1 MNHEY, CDR2 SMNVEV (reference sequence). The CDR3: CASSPIEGASYEQYF. The CDR3, as DNA: TGTGCCAGCAGTCCCATAGAGGGGGCCTCCTACGAGCAGTACTTC.

The chain couples TRBV9 to TRBJ2-1, with no clear D. Germline V gives CDR1 SGDLS, CDR2 YYNGEE. There are 12 residues in the CDR3. Trimming left V 1 base short and J 7 bases short, with 6 bases between. CDR3 protein: CASSVYGNEQFF. The CDR3 region has the DNA TGTGCCAGCAGCGTATACGGGAATGAGCAGTTCTTC.

In its sample, this clone was seen once. The J gene is TRBJ1-6, the V gene TRBV30; 7 bases map to TRBD1. This CDR3 is 13 amino acids long. With V trimmed by 3 bases and J by 7 bases, 3 bases remained unmatched. Germline CDR1 is GTSNPN and CDR2 is SVGIG (reference sequence). Here the CDR3 reads CAWRGGGNSPLHF. The DNA of the CDR3 is TGTGCCTGGAGAGGGGGCGGGAATTCACCCCTCCACTTT.

The V and J genes are TRBV6-1 and TRBJ2-7, with 10 bases that match TRBD1. The CDR3 spans 15 residues. Germline CDR1 is MNHNS and CDR2 is SASEGT. Unmatched junction bases numbered 0, after V lost 1 base and J lost 0 bases. CDR3 protein: CASSEGTGGSYEQYF. Written as DNA, the CDR3 is TGTGCCAGCAGTGAAGGGACAGGGGGCTCCTACGAGCAGTACTTC.

The genes are TRBV18 and TRBJ2-5; 9 nucleotides match TRBD1. Germline lookup yields CDR1 KGHSH and CDR2 LQKENI. The CDR3 has 16 amino acids. After removal of 5 bases from V and 5 bases from J, the junction contained 12 bases not matched to a gene. The CDR3 region has the DNA TGTGCCAGCTCAACATCGGGACAGGGAGGCAGGGAGACCCAGTACTTC. The encoded protein is CASSTSGQGGRETQYF.

With regard to this clone: The junction and the germline gene differ at one end; a read error may be behind it. The gene calls are TRBV6-5 and TRBJ1-5; D gene uncertain. The CDR3 consists of 14 residues. Germline V CDR1 and CDR2: MNHEY, SVGAGI. As DNA, the CDR3 is TGTGCCAGCAGTTACTCGGTCGGTAATCTGCCCCAGCATTTT. Residues: CASSYSVGNLPQHF.

This clone has only a few counts. The chain employs TRBV6-1 and TRBJ1-1; 7 positions match TRBD1. The germline V gene has CDR1 MNHNS and CDR2 SASEGT. CDR3 length: 13 amino acids. With 5 bases clipped from V and 7 bases from J, the junction kept 7 bases outside the gene matches. The CDR3: CASSRQGSGEAFF. CDR3 nucleotide sequence: TGTGCCAGCAGTCGACAGGGATCGGGTGAAGCTTTCTTT.

The chain combines TRBV4-1 with TRBJ1-2; weak D call: TRBD1 (5 bases). Germline CDR1 is MGHRA and CDR2 is YSYEKL. There are 16 residues in the CDR3. V was trimmed by 3 bases and J by 6 bases, leaving 20 bases between them. This CDR3 reads CASSHIGASRAHGYTF. The CDR3 coding sequence is TGCGCCAGCAGCCACATAGGGGCTTCCCGGGCTCATGGCTACACCTTC.

This sequence joins TRBV9 and TRBJ2-3; the match to TRBD2 covers 10 bases. The CDR3 extends over 17 amino acids. The V and J ends lost 2 bases and 5 bases, in that order; junction bases with no gene match: 11. Germline loops: CDR1 SGDLS, CDR2 YYNGEE. As DNA, the CDR3 is TGTGCCAGCAGCGTCCTGAGTAGCGGGGGGCCTGGAGATACGCAGTATTTT. This sequence encodes CASSVLSSGGPGDTQYF. The whole variable domain, remainder taken from reference TRBV9 and TRBJ2-3, is DSGVTQTPKHLITATGQRVTLRCSPRSGDLSVYWYQQSLDQGLQFLIQYYNGEERAKGNILERFSAQQFPDLHSELNLSSLELGDSALYFCASSVLSSGGPGDTQYFGPGTRLTVL.

V gene TRBV9 combines with J gene TRBJ2-7; D is possibly TRBD2 (5 bases). V gave up 2 bases and J gave up 0 bases, with 6 bases separating them. This CDR3 spans 13 amino acids. The germline CDR1 and CDR2 sequences are SGDLS and YYNGEE. The DNA for the CDR3 is TGTGCCAGCAGCGTCGGGAACTCCTACGAGCAGTACTTC. Translated: CASSVGNSYEQYF.

This clone was counted a single time. The chain combines TRBV27 with TRBJ2-1; 13 bases align to TRBD2. Looked up from germline, CDR1 is MNHEY and CDR2 is SMNVEV (reference sequence). This CDR3 has 17 residues. V was clipped by 5 bases and J by 6 bases; unmatched bases: 10. This CDR3 is CASSTPRTSGGPNEQFF. CDR3 nucleotide sequence: TGTGCCAGCAGTACCCCCCGGACTAGCGGGGGACCCAATGAGCAGTTCTTC.

V usage is TRBV27 and J usage is TRBJ1-1; 8 bases agree with TRBD1. The CDR3 spans 14 residues. Germline CDR1 is MNHEY and CDR2 is SMNVEV (reference sequence). V was pared by 7 bases and J by 5 bases, with 9 bases of the junction left unmatched. Written as DNA, the CDR3 is TGTGCCAGCAACCCCGACAGGGGTGGGACTGAAGCTTTCTTT. Amino acid sequence: CASNPDRGGTEAFF.

The chain uses TRBV10-3 and TRBJ2-7; 8 bases agree with TRBD2. With 6 bases clipped from V and 2 bases from J, the junction kept 0 bases outside the gene matches. Germline V gene data show CDR1 as ENHRY and CDR2 as SYGVKD. The CDR3 sequence is 12 residues long. CDR3 nucleotides: TGTGCCATCAGCGGGGGGGCCTACGAGCAGTACTTC. Protein product: CAISGGAYEQYF.

The V gene is TRBV5-1, the J gene TRBJ1-1, with 8 bases that match TRBD1. This CDR3 region has 13 residues. The V segment lost 2 bases and the J segment 4 bases; nucleotides outside the gene matches: 1. CDR1 and CDR2 (germline): SGHRS, YFSETQ. The CDR3 nucleotides read TGCGCCAGCAGCTTAACAGGGGGCACTGAAGCTTTCTTT. Translated: CASSLTGGTEAFF.

V and J are TRBV19 and TRBJ1-1; D might be TRBD1 (6 bases). V was trimmed by 4 bases and J by 4 bases, leaving 19 bases between them. CDR1 is LNHDA, CDR2 SQIVND, per germline (reference sequence). This CDR3 contains 16 residues. The CDR3 DNA reads as TGTGCCAGTAGTACTACTCATGACAGGTGGGGCACTGAAGCTTTCTTT. This translates into CASSTTHDRWGTEAFF.

This sequence joins TRBV5-1 and TRBJ2-7; D perhaps matches TRBD2 (6 bases). CDR1 and CDR2 from the germline V gene are SGHRS and YFSETQ. CDR3 length: 13 amino acids. V lost 5 bases to trimming and J lost 2 bases, with 11 bases between them. The CDR3 DNA follows: TGCGCCAGCAGTACCTCGGGGGCCTACGAGCAGTACTTC. Its translation is CASSTSGAYEQYF.

This chain joins TRBV5-1 and TRBJ2-3; 11 bases are shared with TRBD2. This CDR3 is built from 18 residues. V lost 4 bases and J lost 3; bases outside the gene matches: 13. Germline assignment: CDR1 SGHRS and CDR2 YFSETQ. Here the CDR3 DNA reads TGCGCCAGCAGCCCAAGCCTACTAGCGGGGGACCCTACAGATACGCAGTATTTT. It encodes CASSPSLLAGDPTDTQYF. Complete variable domain (other parts from reference TRBV5-1 and TRBJ2-3): KAGVTQTPRYLIKTRGQQVTLSCSPISGHRSVSWYQQTPGQGLQFLFEYFSETQRNKGNFPGRFSGRQFSNSRSEMNVSTLELGDSALYLCASSPSLLAGDPTDTQYFGPGTRLTVL.

This clone was picked up one time. The CDR3 coding sequence is TGCAGCGTTGTTGCCGGGGGTCCTGGGGCCAACGTCCTGACTTTC. Amino acids: CSVVAGGPGANVLTF. The rearrangement links TRBV29-1 to TRBJ2-6; the D gene is possibly TRBD2 (6 bases). The V end was cut by 4 bases, the J end by 2 bases, with 12 bases between. CDR3 length: 15 residues. CDR1 is SQVTM and CDR2 is ANQGSEA in the germline V gene.

The rearrangement links TRBV30 to TRBJ2-4; 10 nucleotides agree with TRBD1. The CDR3 is 16 amino acids. V was clipped by 2 bases and J by 2 bases; unmatched bases: 6. Germline CDR1 GTSNPN, CDR2 SVGIG (reference sequence). CDR3 sequence reads: CAWSTGTGVSKNIQYF. The CDR3 bases are TGTGCCTGGAGTACCGGGACAGGGGTTTCCAAAAACATTCAGTACTTC.

This chain connects TRBV19 to TRBJ1-6; 10 bases match TRBD1. Germline V lookup: CDR1 LNHDA, CDR2 SQIVND (reference sequence). The ends lost 4 bases at V and 9 bases at J; junction bases unmatched: 9. The CDR3 loop spans 16 amino acids. The CDR3 sequence: CASSSPSGQGISPLHF. CDR3 coding DNA: TGTGCCAGTAGTAGCCCCTCGGGACAGGGGATTTCACCCCTCCACTTT.

This chain joins TRBV30 and TRBJ1-4; no definite D call. CDR1 is GTSNPN, CDR2 SVGIG, per germline (reference sequence). This CDR3 is 11 amino acids long. V was clipped by 5 bases and J by 9 bases, with 10 bases between them. The CDR3 protein is CAWGGSQKLFF. CDR3 coding DNA: TGTGCCTGGGGAGGAAGCCAAAAACTGTTTTTT.